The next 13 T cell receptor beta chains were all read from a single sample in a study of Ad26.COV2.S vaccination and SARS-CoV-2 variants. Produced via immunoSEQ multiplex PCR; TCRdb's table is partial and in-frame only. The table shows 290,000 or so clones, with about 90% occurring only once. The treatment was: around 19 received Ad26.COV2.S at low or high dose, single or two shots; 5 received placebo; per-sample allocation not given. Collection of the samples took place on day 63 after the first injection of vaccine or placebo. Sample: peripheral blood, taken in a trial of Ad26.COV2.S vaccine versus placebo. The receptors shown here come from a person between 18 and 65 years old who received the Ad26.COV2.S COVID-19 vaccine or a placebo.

The CDR3 DNA follows: TGTGCCAGCAGTCCTCCATCTAGCGGGGGCGGAAATGAGCAGTTCTTC. It yields the protein CASSPPSSGGGNEQFF. The chain has TRBV2 and TRBJ2-1, with 10 nucleotides matching TRBD2. There are 16 residues in the CDR3. Germline CDR1 is SNHLY and CDR2 is FYNNEI. The V and J ends lost 5 bases and 7 bases, in that order; junction bases with no gene match: 11.

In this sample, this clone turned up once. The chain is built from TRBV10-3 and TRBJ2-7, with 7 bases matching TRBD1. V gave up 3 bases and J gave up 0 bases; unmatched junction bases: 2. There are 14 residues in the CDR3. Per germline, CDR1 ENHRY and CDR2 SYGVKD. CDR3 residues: CAISDGTVSYEQYF. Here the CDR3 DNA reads TGTGCCATCAGTGATGGGACAGTCTCCTACGAGCAGTACTTC.

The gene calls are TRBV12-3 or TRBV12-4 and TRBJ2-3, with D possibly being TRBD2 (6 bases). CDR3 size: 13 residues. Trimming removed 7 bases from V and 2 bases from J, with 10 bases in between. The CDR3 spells CASTRDFTDTQYF. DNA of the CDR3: TGTGCCAGCACCCGGGACTTCACAGATACGCAGTATTTT.

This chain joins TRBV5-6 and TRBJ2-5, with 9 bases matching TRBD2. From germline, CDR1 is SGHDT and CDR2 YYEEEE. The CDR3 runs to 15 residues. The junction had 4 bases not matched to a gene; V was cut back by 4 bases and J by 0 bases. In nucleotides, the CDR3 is TGTGCCAGCAGCGCCTTAGCGGGGGACCAAGAGACCCAGTACTTC. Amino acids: CASSALAGDQETQYF. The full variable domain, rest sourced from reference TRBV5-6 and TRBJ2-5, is DAGVTQSPTHLIKTRGQQVTLRCSPKSGHDTVSWYQQALGQGPQFIFQYYEEEERQRGNFPDRFSGHQFPNYSSELNVNALLLGDSALYLCASSALAGDQETQYFGPGTRLLVL.

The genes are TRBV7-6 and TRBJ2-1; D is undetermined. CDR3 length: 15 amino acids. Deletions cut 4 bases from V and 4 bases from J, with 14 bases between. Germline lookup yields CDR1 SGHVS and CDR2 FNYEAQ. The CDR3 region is CASSSNQPGYNEQFF. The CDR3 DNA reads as TGTGCCAGCAGCTCGAACCAACCCGGGTACAATGAGCAGTTCTTC.

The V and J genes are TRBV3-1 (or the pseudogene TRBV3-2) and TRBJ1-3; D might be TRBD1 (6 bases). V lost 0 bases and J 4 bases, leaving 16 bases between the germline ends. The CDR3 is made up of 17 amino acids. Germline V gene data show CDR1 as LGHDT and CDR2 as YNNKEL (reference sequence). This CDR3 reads CASSQEPQGSLGNTIYF. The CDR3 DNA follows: TGTGCCAGCAGCCAAGAACCACAGGGCTCATTGGGAAACACCATATATTTT.

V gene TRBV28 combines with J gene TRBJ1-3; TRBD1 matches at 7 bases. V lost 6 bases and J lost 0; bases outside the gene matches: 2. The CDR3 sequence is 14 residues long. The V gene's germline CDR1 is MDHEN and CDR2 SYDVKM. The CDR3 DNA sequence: TGTGCCAGCAGAGACAGGGTCTCTGGAAACACCATATATTTT. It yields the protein CASRDRVSGNTIYF.

In nucleotides, the CDR3 is TGTGCCAGCAGCGTAGGAGGACTAGGTGAAAAACTGTTTTTT. This codes for CASSVGGLGEKLFF. This chain uses TRBV9 with TRBJ1-4; D is undetermined. V was clipped by 0 bases and J by 7 bases, with 10 bases between them. The germline CDR1 and CDR2 sequences are SGDLS and YYNGEE. The CDR3 has 14 residues.

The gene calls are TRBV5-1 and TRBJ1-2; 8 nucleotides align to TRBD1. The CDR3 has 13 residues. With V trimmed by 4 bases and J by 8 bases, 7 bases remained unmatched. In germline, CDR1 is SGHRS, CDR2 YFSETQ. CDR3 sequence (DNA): TGCGCCAGCAGCCACGGGACAGGTGAAGGCTACACCTTC. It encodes CASSHGTGEGYTF.

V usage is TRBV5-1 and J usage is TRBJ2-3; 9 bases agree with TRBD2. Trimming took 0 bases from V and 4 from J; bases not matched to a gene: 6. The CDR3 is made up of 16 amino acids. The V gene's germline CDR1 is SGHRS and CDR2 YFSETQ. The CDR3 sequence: CASSLVSGSTADTQYF. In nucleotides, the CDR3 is TGCGCCAGCAGCTTGGTTAGCGGGAGTACCGCAGATACGCAGTATTTT.

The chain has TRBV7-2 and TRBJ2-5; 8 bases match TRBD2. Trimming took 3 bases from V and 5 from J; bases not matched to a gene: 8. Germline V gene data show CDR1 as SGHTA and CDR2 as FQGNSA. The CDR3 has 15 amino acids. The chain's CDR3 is CASSFQAGVRETQYF. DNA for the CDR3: TGTGCCAGCAGCTTCCAAGCGGGAGTCAGGGAGACCCAGTACTTC.

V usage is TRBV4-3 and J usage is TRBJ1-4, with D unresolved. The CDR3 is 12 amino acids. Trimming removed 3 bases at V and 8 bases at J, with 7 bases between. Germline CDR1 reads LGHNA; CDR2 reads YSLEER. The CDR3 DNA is TGCGCCAGCAGCCAGGGAGTCGAAAAACTGTTTTTT. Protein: CASSQGVEKLFF.

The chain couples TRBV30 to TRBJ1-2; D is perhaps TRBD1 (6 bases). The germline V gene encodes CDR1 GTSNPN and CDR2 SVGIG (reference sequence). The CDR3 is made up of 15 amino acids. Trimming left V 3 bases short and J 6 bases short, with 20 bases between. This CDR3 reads CAWSGVGGASDGYTF. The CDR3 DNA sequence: TGTGCCTGGAGCGGAGTAGGGGGGGCGAGTGATGGCTACACCTTC.